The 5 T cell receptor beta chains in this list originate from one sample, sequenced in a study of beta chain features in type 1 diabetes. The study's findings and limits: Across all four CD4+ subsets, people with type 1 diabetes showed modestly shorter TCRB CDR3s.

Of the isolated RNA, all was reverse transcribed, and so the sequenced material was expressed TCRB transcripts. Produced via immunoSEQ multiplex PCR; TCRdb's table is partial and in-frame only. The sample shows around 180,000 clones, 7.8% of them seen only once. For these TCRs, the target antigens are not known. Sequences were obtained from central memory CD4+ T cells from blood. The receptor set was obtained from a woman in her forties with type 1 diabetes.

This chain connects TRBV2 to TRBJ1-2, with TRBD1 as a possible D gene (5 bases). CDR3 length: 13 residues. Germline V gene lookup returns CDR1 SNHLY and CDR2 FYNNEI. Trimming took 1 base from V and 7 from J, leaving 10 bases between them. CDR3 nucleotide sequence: TGTGCCAGCAGTGAAGGAGGGGAGGGTGGCTACACCTTC. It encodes CASSEGGEGGYTF.

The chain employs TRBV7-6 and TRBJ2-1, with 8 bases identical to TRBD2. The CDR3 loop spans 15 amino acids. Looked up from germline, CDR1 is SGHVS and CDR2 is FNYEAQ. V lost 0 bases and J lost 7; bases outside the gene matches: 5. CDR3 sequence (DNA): TGTGCCAGCAGCTTAGCCGGACTAGCCGGGAATGAGCAGTTCTTC. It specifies CASSLAGLAGNEQFF.

CDR3 nucleotide sequence: TGCGCCAGCAGCTTGGAACAAACGGGGGAAAAACTGTTTTTT. This translates into CASSLEQTGEKLFF. The rearrangement joins TRBV5-1 to TRBJ1-4; no reliable D call. Trimming took 0 bases from V and 8 from J, leaving 11 bases between them. Germline V CDR1 and CDR2: SGHRS, YFSETQ. The CDR3 is 14 amino acids.

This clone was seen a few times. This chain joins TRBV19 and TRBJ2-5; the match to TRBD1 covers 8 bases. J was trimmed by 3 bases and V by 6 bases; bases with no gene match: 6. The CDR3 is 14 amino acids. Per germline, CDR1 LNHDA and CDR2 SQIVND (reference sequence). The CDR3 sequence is CASSLSDREETQYF. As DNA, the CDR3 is TGTGCCAGTAGCCTCTCGGACAGGGAAGAGACCCAGTACTTC.

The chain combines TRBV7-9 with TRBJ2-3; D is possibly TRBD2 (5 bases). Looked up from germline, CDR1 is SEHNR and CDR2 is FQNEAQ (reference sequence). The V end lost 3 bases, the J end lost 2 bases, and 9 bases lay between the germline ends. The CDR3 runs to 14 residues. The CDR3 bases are TGTGCCAGCAGCTTGCTGGGAGACACAGATACGCAGTATTTT. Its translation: CASSLLGDTDTQYF. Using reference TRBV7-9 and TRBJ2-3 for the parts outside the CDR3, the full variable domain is DTGVSQNPRHKITKRGQNVTFRCDPISEHNRLYWYRQTLGQGPEFLTYFQNEAQLEKSRLLSDRFSAERPKGSFSTLEIQRTEQGDSAMYLCASSLLGDTDTQYFGPGTRLTVL.